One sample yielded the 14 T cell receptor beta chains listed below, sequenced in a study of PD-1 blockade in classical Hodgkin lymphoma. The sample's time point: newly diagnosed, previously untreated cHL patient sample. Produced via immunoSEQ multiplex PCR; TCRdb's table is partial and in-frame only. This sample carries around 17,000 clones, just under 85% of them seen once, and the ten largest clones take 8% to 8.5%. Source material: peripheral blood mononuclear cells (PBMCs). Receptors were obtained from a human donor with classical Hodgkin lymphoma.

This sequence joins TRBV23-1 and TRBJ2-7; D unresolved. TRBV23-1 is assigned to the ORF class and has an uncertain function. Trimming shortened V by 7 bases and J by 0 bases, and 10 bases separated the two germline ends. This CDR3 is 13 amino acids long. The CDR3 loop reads CASKGSFSYEQYF. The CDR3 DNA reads TGCGCCAGCAAAGGATCTTTCTCCTACGAGCAGTACTTC.

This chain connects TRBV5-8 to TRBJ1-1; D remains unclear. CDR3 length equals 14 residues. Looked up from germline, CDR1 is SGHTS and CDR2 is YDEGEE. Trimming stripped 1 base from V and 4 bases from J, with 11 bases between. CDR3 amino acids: CASSLTGRSTEAFF. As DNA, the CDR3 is TGTGCCAGCAGCTTGACGGGCCGGAGCACTGAAGCTTTCTTT.

In DNA, the CDR3 is TGTGCCAGCAGCCGTAAGGTCGAAGACGAGCAGTACTTC. This encodes CASSRKVEDEQYF. The chain is built from TRBV5-4 and TRBJ2-7; D remains unclear. The V end was cut by 4 bases, the J end by 5 bases, with 13 bases between. This CDR3 has 13 amino acids. Germline values: CDR1 SGHNT, CDR2 YYREEE (reference sequence).

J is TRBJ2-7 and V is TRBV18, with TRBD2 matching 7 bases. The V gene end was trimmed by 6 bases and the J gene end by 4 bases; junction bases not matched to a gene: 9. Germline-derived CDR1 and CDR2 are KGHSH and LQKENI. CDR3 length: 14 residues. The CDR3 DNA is TGTGCCAGCTCCTCGTCCTCGGGGGGATACGAGCAGTACTTC. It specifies CASSSSSGGYEQYF.

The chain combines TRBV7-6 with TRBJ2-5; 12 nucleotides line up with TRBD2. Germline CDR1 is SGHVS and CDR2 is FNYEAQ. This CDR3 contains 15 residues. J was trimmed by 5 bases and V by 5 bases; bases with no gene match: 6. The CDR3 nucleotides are TGTGCCAGCAGCCCTCTAGCGGGAGGGCCTGAGACCCAGTACTTC. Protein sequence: CASSPLAGGPETQYF. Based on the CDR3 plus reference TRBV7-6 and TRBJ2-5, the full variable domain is GAGVSQSPRYKVTKRGQDVALRCDPISGHVSLYWYRQALGQGPEFLTYFNYEAQQDKSGLPNDRFSAERPEGSISTLTIQRTEQRDSAMYRCASSPLAGGPETQYFGPGTRLLVL.

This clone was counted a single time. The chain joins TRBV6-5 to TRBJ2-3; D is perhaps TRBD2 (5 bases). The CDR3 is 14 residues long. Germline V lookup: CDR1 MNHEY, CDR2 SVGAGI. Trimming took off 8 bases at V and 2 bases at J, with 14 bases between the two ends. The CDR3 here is CASRGPLATDTQYF. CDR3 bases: TGTGCCAGCCGAGGGCCCCTCGCCACAGATACGCAGTATTTT.

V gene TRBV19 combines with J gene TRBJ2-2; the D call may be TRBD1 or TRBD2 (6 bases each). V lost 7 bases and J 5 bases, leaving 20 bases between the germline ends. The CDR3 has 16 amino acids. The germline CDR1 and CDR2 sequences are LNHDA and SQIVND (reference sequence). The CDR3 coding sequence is TGTGCCAGTACCCTGGGGGGCCCTAGGGGGACCGGGGAGCTGTTTTTT. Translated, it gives CASTLGGPRGTGELFF.

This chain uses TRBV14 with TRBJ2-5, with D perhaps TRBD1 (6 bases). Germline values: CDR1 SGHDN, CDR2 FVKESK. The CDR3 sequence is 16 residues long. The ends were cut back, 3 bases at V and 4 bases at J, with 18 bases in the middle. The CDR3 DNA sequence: TGTGCCAGCAGCCATCCTGGGGGCGAGGGCACAGAGACCCAGTACTTC. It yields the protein CASSHPGGEGTETQYF.

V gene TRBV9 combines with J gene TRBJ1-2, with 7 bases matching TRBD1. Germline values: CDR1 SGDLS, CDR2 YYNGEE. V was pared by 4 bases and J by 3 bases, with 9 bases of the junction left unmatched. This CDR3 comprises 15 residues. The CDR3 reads CASSKRQGGDYGYTF. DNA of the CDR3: TGTGCCAGCAGCAAACGACAGGGTGGTGACTATGGCTACACCTTC.

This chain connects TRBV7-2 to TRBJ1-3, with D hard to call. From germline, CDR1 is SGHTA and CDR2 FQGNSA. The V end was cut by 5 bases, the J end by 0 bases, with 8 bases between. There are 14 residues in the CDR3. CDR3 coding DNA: TGTGCCAGCAGCGCGCAGAGCTCTGGAAACACCATATATTTT. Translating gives CASSAQSSGNTIYF.

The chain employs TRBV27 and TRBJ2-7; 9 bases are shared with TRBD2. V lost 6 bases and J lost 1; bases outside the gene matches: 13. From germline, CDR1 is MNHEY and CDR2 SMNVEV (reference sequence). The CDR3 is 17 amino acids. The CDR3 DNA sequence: TGTGCCAGCAGCCCCCGATGGAGCGGGAGGACATCCTACGAGCAGTACTTC. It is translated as CASSPRWSGRTSYEQYF.

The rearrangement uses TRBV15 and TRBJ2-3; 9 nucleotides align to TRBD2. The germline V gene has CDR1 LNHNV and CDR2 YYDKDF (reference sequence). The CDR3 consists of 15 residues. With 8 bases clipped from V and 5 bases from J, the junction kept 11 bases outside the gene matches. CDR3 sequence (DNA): TGTGCCACCTCTGGGCTAGCGGGGCGGGGAGATACGCAGTATTTT. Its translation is CATSGLAGRGDTQYF.

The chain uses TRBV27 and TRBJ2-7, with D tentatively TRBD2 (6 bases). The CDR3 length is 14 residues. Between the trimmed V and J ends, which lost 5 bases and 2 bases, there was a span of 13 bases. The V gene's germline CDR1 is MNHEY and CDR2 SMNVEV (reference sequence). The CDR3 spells CASSLTGSTYEQYF. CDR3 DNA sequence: TGTGCCAGCAGTCTGACCGGGAGCACCTACGAGCAGTACTTC.

DNA for the CDR3: TGTGCAAGTCGCTTAGCCCACGGGGAGCGAGGAAAACCTTATCGCTCCTACGAGCAGTACTTC. Its translation: CASRLAHGERGKPYRSYEQYF. The gene calls are TRBV12-2 and TRBJ2-7; the DNA was not compared with TRBD2, the D call given in the table. TRBV12-2 is tagged as a pseudogene. The CDR3 is 21 amino acids.